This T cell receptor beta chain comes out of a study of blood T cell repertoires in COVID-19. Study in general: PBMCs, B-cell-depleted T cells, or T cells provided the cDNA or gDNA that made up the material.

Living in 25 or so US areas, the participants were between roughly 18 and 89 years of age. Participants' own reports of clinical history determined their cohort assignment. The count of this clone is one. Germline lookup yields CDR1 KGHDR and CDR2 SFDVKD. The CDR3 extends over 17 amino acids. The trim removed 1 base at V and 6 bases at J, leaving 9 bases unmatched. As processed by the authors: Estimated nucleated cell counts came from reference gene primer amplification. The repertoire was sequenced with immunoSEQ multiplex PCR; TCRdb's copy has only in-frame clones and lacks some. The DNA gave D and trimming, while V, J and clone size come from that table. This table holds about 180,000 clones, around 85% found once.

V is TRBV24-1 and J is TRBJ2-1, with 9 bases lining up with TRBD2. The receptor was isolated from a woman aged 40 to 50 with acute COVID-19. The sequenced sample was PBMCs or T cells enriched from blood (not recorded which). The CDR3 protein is CATSDFSASGTRNEQFF. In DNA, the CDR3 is TGTGCCACCAGTGATTTCTCAGCTAGCGGGACCCGCAATGAGCAGTTCTTC.